One and the same sample provided the 13 T cell receptor beta chains below, sequenced in a study of cytomegalovirus exposure and HLA in healthy donors. Primers: 60 Vbeta forward and 13 Jbeta reverse. TCRdb keeps only in-frame clones here, not all; method: immunoSEQ multiplex PCR. Of roughly 160,000 clones detected, 65% to 80% appear once; the ten largest clones hold around 1.9%. The sample comprised PBMCs. The receptors originated from a man in his forties or fifties in good health and CMV-seronegative.

This rearrangement joins TRBV5-1 to TRBJ2-1, with 11 bases matching TRBD2. CDR1 SGHRS and CDR2 YFSETQ come from the germline V gene. V lost 4 bases to trimming and J lost 0 bases; unmatched junction nucleotides: 6. This CDR3 is built from 17 residues. CDR3 bases: TGCGCCAGCAGCAGCATAGCGGGAGGGAGCTCCTACAATGAGCAGTTCTTC. Translation: CASSSIAGGSSYNEQFF. The variable domain in full, with the rest retrieved from reference TRBV5-1 and TRBJ2-1, is KAGVTQTPRYLIKTRGQQVTLSCSPISGHRSVSWYQQTPGQGLQFLFEYFSETQRNKGNFPGRFSGRQFSNSRSEMNVSTLELGDSALYLCASSSIAGGSSYNEQFFGPGTRLTVL.

This clone has a handful of counts. V is TRBV11-2 and J is TRBJ2-3, with 10 nucleotides matching TRBD2. V lost 6 bases to trimming and J lost 3 bases; unmatched junction nucleotides: 6. The CDR3 is 15 amino acids. CDR1 and CDR2 from the germline V gene are SGHAT and FQNNGV. CDR3 coding DNA: TGTGCCAGCAGTTCGGGGACTAGCGCGACAGATACGCAGTATTTT. It codes for CASSSGTSATDTQYF. The entire variable domain, with the rest obtained from reference TRBV11-2 and TRBJ2-3, is as follows: EAGVAQSPRYKIIEKRQSVAFWCNPISGHATLYWYQQILGQGPKLLIQFQNNGVVDDSQLPKDRFSAERLKGVDSTLKIQPAKLEDSAVYLCASSSGTSATDTQYFGPGTRLTVL.

A remark on this clone: This CDR3 is also generated by other DNA sequences in the sample. This sequence joins TRBV5-1 and TRBJ1-1; no clear D. This CDR3 comprises 13 residues. CDR1 is SGHRS and CDR2 is YFSETQ in the germline V gene. Trimming took off 0 bases at V and 0 bases at J, with 3 bases between the two ends. CDR3 coding DNA: TGCGCCAGCAGCTTGGACATGAACACTGAAGCTTTCTTT. Its translation is CASSLDMNTEAFF.

The rearrangement joins TRBV6-1 to TRBJ2-5, with 9 bases matching TRBD1. This CDR3 has 15 amino acids. With 6 bases clipped from V and 5 bases from J, the junction kept 10 bases outside the gene matches. Germline CDR1 is MNHNS and CDR2 is SASEGT. The CDR3 coding sequence is TGTGCCAGCAGCCCCCAGCGGGGACAGGGTGAGACCCAGTACTTC. Its translation: CASSPQRGQGETQYF.

The J gene is TRBJ1-5, the V gene TRBV6-6, with D tentatively TRBD1 (5 bases). V lost 2 bases to trimming and J lost 9 bases, with 14 bases between them. Germline V CDR1 and CDR2: MNHNY, SVGAGI (reference sequence). This CDR3 has 14 amino acids. CDR3 nucleotides: TGTGCCAGCAGTTACCTAGATGACGGGGGGCCCCAGCATTTT. Its protein is CASSYLDDGGPQHF.

The chain uses TRBV6-5 and TRBJ2-1; tentative D call: TRBD2 (6 bases). The V end lost 8 bases, the J end lost 13 bases, and 15 bases lay between the germline ends. From germline, CDR1 is MNHEY and CDR2 SVGAGI. CDR3 size: 11 residues. For the CDR3, the DNA is TGTGCCAGCGCACGGGGGACCCGCCAGTTCTTC. This codes for CASARGTRQFF.

This chain connects TRBV5-4 to TRBJ2-5; 12 bases are shared with TRBD2. Germline V gene data show CDR1 as SGHNT and CDR2 as YYREEE (reference sequence). The ends lost 2 bases at V and 4 bases at J; junction bases unmatched: 3. The CDR3 is 15 amino acids. CDR3 sequence reads: CASSFLAGGGETQYF. The DNA of the CDR3 is TGTGCCAGCAGCTTTCTAGCGGGAGGGGGAGAGACCCAGTACTTC.

This chain uses TRBV19 with TRBJ2-1, with 10 nucleotides matching TRBD2. V trimming: 3 bases; J trimming: 12 bases; junction bases outside the gene matches: 14. The CDR3 loop spans 16 amino acids. Germline V lookup: CDR1 LNHDA, CDR2 SQIVND (reference sequence). The CDR3 nucleotides are TGTGCCAGTAGTATCGACCCAGGGTCTAGCGGGAGTCGGCAGTTCTTC. It codes for CASSIDPGSSGSRQFF.

The chain recombines TRBV21-1 with TRBJ2-1; the DNA was not compared with TRBD2, the D call given in the table. TRBV21-1 is labeled a pseudogene. The CDR3 covers 15 residues. The CDR3 region has the DNA TGTGCCAGCTTTTATTCGAGGACTGGAACAAATGAGCAGTTCTTC. This codes for CASFYSRTGTNEQFF.

Here the CDR3 reads CASSSLNEGGYGYTF. The CDR3 DNA reads as TGTGCCAGCAGCTCCCTAAATGAGGGTGGCTATGGCTACACCTTC. J is TRBJ1-2 and V is TRBV11-2; D is undetermined. Trimming shortened V by 4 bases and J by 4 bases, and 16 bases separated the two germline ends. This CDR3 is built from 15 residues. CDR1 and CDR2 from the germline V gene are SGHAT and FQNNGV.

The chain employs TRBV19 and TRBJ1-5; TRBD1 matches 7 bases. The V gene end was trimmed by 0 bases and the J gene end by 1 base; junction bases not matched to a gene: 3. This CDR3 region has 16 residues. Germline CDR1 reads LNHDA; CDR2 reads SQIVND (reference sequence). The CDR3 nucleotides read TGTGCCAGTAGTATAGATAGGGACAGAAGCAATCAGCCCCAGCATTTT. As protein: CASSIDRDRSNQPQHF.

The chain uses TRBV15 and TRBJ1-6; weak D call: TRBD1 (5 bases). This CDR3 has 16 amino acids. V was cut by 0 bases and J by 7 bases, with 13 bases left in between. Germline V gene sequence: CDR1 LNHNV, CDR2 YYDKDF (reference sequence). CDR3 sequence reads: CATSRDSGGWNSPLHF. CDR3 nucleotides: TGTGCCACCAGCAGAGATTCGGGGGGATGGAATTCACCCCTCCACTTT.

A single count supports this clone. The chain uses TRBV5-1 and TRBJ1-3; no clear D gene. CDR3 size: 14 residues. V gave up 3 bases and J gave up 2 bases, with 9 bases separating them. Germline-derived CDR1 and CDR2 are SGHRS and YFSETQ. Here the CDR3 DNA reads TGCGCCAGCAGCTCTGGAGGTACTGGAAACACCATATATTTT. Translation gives CASSSGGTGNTIYF.